A single sample is the source of the 26 T cell receptor beta chains below, sequenced in a study of human T cells and chemical hapten exposure. Time point denoted: patch test 2, 6 weeks after DPC sensitization. The treatment denotes: therapeutic diphenylcyclopropenone sensitization with weekly scalp DPC. TCRdb re-analysed the RACE reads in MiXCR, keeping a single row per CDR3 protein. The data show approximately 350,000 distinct CDR3 sequences, about 6.3% seen once. Material: whole blood, obtained in connection with sensitization to the hapten diphenylcyclopropenone (DPC). All receptors derive from a woman aged 18-29 years with alopecia areata. Some clones in this sample may be carry-over from other donors' samples.

This chain connects TRBV7-2 to TRBJ1-6, with a tentative D call TRBD1 (6 bases). V dropped 1 base and J dropped 8 bases, with 21 bases sitting between them. Germline loops: CDR1 SGHTA, CDR2 FQGNSA. CDR3 length: 18 residues. In DNA form, the CDR3 reads TGTGCCAGCAGCTTAGTAATGTGGGGGGCGCGAGGTGATTCACCCCTCCACTTT. Translated: CASSLVMWGARGDSPLHF.

This clonotype was counted ten times or more. The chain links TRBV7-2 to TRBJ2-6, with 7 bases identical to TRBD2. Germline CDR1 reads SGHTA; CDR2 reads FQGNSA. The junction had 10 bases not matched to a gene; V was cut back by 5 bases and J by 0 bases. There are 18 residues in the CDR3. The CDR3 DNA is TGTGCCAGCAGCACACCTGGGGGGGACTTCTCTGGGGCCAACGTCCTGACTTTC. Residues: CASSTPGGDFSGANVLTF.

The table lists this clonotype with many counts. The chain combines TRBV6-5 with TRBJ1-1; D not certain. The CDR3 length is 14 residues. From germline, CDR1 is MNHEY and CDR2 SVGAGI. The germline V and J ends were trimmed by 2 bases and 7 bases, with 14 bases remaining between them. CDR3 sequence reads: CASSYGGRGIEAFF. The DNA for the CDR3 is TGTGCCAGCAGTTACGGCGGACGGGGTATTGAAGCTTTCTTT.

Ten or more counts support this clonotype. This sequence joins TRBV5-1 and TRBJ1-1; 11 bases are a match to TRBD1. This CDR3 has 14 amino acids. Germline V gene data show CDR1 as SGHRS and CDR2 as YFSETQ. V dropped 8 bases and J dropped 4; count of bases not matched to a gene: 7. CDR3 in amino acids: CASGAGTGGTEAFF. The DNA for the CDR3 is TGCGCCAGTGGGGCCGGGACAGGGGGCACTGAAGCTTTCTTT.

A few counts support this clonotype. The rearrangement uses TRBV3-1 and TRBJ2-2; a possible D gene is TRBD1 (5 bases). With 6 bases removed from V and 4 bases from J, the gap between germline ends came to 15 bases. The CDR3 extends over 15 amino acids. Germline-derived CDR1 and CDR2 are LGHDT and YNNKEL (reference sequence). The CDR3 reads CASSFRDRATGELFF. Here the CDR3 DNA reads TGTGCCAGCAGTTTCAGGGATAGGGCCACCGGGGAGCTGTTTTTT.

The sample holds a few counts of this clonotype. V is TRBV7-2 and J is TRBJ2-5, with unresolved D. The CDR3 runs 14 residues. Germline CDR1 reads SGHTA; CDR2 reads FQGNSA. The V end lost 1 base, the J end lost 0 bases, and 6 bases lay between the germline ends. Here the CDR3 DNA reads TGTGCCAGCAGCTTAGTTTGGGACCAAGAGACCCAGTACTTC. The encoded protein is CASSLVWDQETQYF. Together with reference TRBV7-2 and TRBJ2-5, the CDR3 gives the full variable domain: GAGVSQSPSNKVTEKGKDVELRCDPISGHTALYWYRQSLGQGLEFLIYFQGNSAPDKSGLPSDRFSAERTGGSVSTLTIQRTQQEDSAVYLCASSLVWDQETQYFGPGTRLLVL.

This clonotype was recorded many times. The chain has TRBV4-3 and TRBJ2-1, with 15 bases matching TRBD2. Germline V gene data show CDR1 as LGHNA and CDR2 as YSLEER. The V segment lost 0 bases and the J segment 7 bases; nucleotides outside the gene matches: 1. This CDR3 is 16 amino acids long. The chain's CDR3 is CASSQDGTSGGNEQFF. CDR3 coding DNA: TGCGCCAGCAGCCAAGATGGGACTAGCGGGGGGAATGAGCAGTTCTTC.

Only a few counts were recorded for this clonotype. The chain joins TRBV28 to TRBJ1-1, with 8 bases aligning to TRBD1. The CDR3 sequence is 15 residues long. The V segment lost 3 bases and the J segment 5 bases; nucleotides outside the gene matches: 8. Germline V gives CDR1 MDHEN, CDR2 SYDVKM. The CDR3 region is CASSFYRTGKTEAFF. For the CDR3, the DNA is TGTGCCAGCAGTTTTTATAGGACAGGGAAGACTGAAGCTTTCTTT. The whole variable domain, remainder taken from reference TRBV28 and TRBJ1-1, is DVKVTQSSRYLVKRTGEKVFLECVQDMDHENMFWYRQDPGLGLRLIYFSYDVKMKEKGDIPEGYSVSREKKERFSLILESASTNQTSMYLCASSFYRTGKTEAFFGQGTRLTVV.

The chain employs TRBV18 and TRBJ1-5; D uncertain. Trimming left V 3 bases short and J 3 bases short, with 9 bases between. The CDR3 is made up of 14 amino acids. The germline CDR1 and CDR2 sequences are KGHSH and LQKENI. This CDR3 is CASSPDGVNQPQHF. CDR3 DNA sequence: TGTGCCAGCTCACCCGACGGCGTCAATCAGCCCCAGCATTTT.

This clonotype was recorded many times. The chain uses TRBV10-3 and TRBJ2-7, with TRBD2 identical over 10 bases. J was trimmed by 3 bases and V by 4 bases; bases with no gene match: 9. The germline gives CDR1 ENHRY, CDR2 SYGVKD. The CDR3 is 16 residues long. In DNA, the CDR3 is TGTGCCATCAGTGCTCTGTATAGCGGGGGGTTCTACGAGCAGTACTTC. Translating gives CAISALYSGGFYEQYF.

This clonotype was observed a few times. V is TRBV2 and J is TRBJ2-3; 9 bases map to TRBD2. CDR1 SNHLY and CDR2 FYNNEI come from the germline V gene. This CDR3 spans 15 amino acids. With 4 bases clipped from V and 2 bases from J, the junction kept 4 bases outside the gene matches. In DNA form, the CDR3 reads TGTGCCAGCAGTGTAGCGGGGGCCAACACAGATACGCAGTATTTT. This encodes CASSVAGANTDTQYF.

Ten or more counts support this clonotype. The gene calls are TRBV5-1 and TRBJ1-1; 8 nucleotides line up with TRBD1. The germline V gene encodes CDR1 SGHRS and CDR2 YFSETQ. The trim removed 3 bases at V and 2 bases at J, leaving 6 bases unmatched. The CDR3 is 15 residues long. CDR3 DNA sequence: TGCGCCAGCAGCTCCACCGGGACAGGAAACACTGAAGCTTTCTTT. It codes for CASSSTGTGNTEAFF.

This clonotype was observed many times. The V gene is TRBV7-9, the J gene TRBJ1-1; no definite D call. Germline-derived CDR1 and CDR2 are SEHNR and FQNEAQ (reference sequence). V was cut by 5 bases and J by 3 bases, with 22 bases left in between. This CDR3 region has 17 residues. The CDR3 reads CASSLNRFGEEDTEAFF. CDR3 coding DNA: TGTGCCAGCAGCCTTAATAGGTTCGGGGAGGAGGACACTGAAGCTTTCTTT.

The chain uses TRBV5-1 and TRBJ2-7, with D perhaps matching TRBD1 (6 bases). The CDR3 has 14 amino acids. Germline CDR1 reads SGHRS; CDR2 reads YFSETQ. V lost 5 bases, J lost 1 base, and 13 bases lay in between. In DNA form, the CDR3 reads TGCGCCAGCAGAGGGGGACCAACATCCTACGAGCAGTACTTC. It translates to CASRGGPTSYEQYF.

In this sample, this clonotype turned up many times. The rearrangement links TRBV2 to TRBJ1-1; D is perhaps TRBD1 (6 bases). The V end lost 8 bases, the J end lost 4 bases, and 14 bases lay between the germline ends. This CDR3 spans 13 amino acids. Germline loops: CDR1 SNHLY, CDR2 FYNNEI. Written as DNA, the CDR3 is TGTGCCAGCGCCGGGACACAGGGCACTGAAGCTTTCTTT. Protein sequence: CASAGTQGTEAFF.

This clonotype was counted ten times or more. V usage is TRBV28 and J usage is TRBJ2-5; D may be TRBD2 (5 bases). This CDR3 region has 13 residues. V lost 6 bases and J 5 bases, leaving 13 bases between the germline ends. Germline V CDR1 and CDR2: MDHEN, SYDVKM. Written as DNA, the CDR3 is TGTGCCAGCAGCCCTCGGAGGTTGGAGACCCAGTACTTC. Encoded protein: CASSPRRLETQYF. Full variable domain (outside the CDR3, taken from reference TRBV28 and TRBJ2-5): DVKVTQSSRYLVKRTGEKVFLECVQDMDHENMFWYRQDPGLGLRLIYFSYDVKMKEKGDIPEGYSVSREKKERFSLILESASTNQTSMYLCASSPRRLETQYFGPGTRLLVL.

This clonotype was counted ten times or more. This chain connects TRBV4-3 to TRBJ2-7, with D perhaps TRBD1 or TRBD2 (5 bases each). CDR1 and CDR2 (germline): LGHNA, YSLEER. Between the trimmed V and J ends, which lost 0 bases and 4 bases, there was a span of 13 bases. The CDR3 runs to 15 residues. CDR3 nucleotides: TGCGCCAGCAGCCAAGATTCGGGGACCAGTTACGAGCAGTACTTC. It encodes CASSQDSGTSYEQYF.

This clonotype turned up a few times. CDR3 DNA sequence: TGTGCCAGCAGTTACGCAGGGGAAGATGGCTACACCTTC. This sequence encodes CASSYAGEDGYTF. The chain has TRBV6-2 or TRBV6-3 and TRBJ1-2; the D gene is possibly TRBD1 (6 bases). This CDR3 spans 13 amino acids. Trimming took off 2 bases at V and 6 bases at J, with 10 bases between the two ends. CDR1 is MNHEY, CDR2 SVGEGT, per germline.

The chain is built from TRBV5-4 and TRBJ2-5, with a possible D match to TRBD1 (7 bases). V was pared by 3 bases and J by 2 bases, with 17 bases between. Germline V gene sequence: CDR1 SGHNT, CDR2 YYREEE (reference sequence). The CDR3 consists of 16 residues. The DNA for the CDR3 is TGTGCCAGCAGCTCTGAGGGGGCCGGGAGACAAGAGACCCAGTACTTC. It codes for CASSSEGAGRQETQYF.

The chain uses TRBV24-1 and TRBJ2-2, with 7 bases aligning to TRBD2. Germline V CDR1 and CDR2: KGHDR, SFDVKD. This CDR3 has 19 residues. J was trimmed by 0 bases and V by 2 bases; bases with no gene match: 11. The CDR3 coding sequence is TGTGCCACCAGTGATTCCGGAAGGGAGGGGCGGACGAACACCGGGGAGCTGTTTTTT. Encoded protein: CATSDSGREGRTNTGELFF.

This clonotype was observed a handful of times. The genes are TRBV4-3 and TRBJ1-2; 7 positions agree with TRBD1. This CDR3 is built from 15 residues. J was trimmed by 3 bases and V by 1 base; bases with no gene match: 5. The V gene's germline CDR1 is LGHNA and CDR2 YSLEER. The DNA for the CDR3 is TGCGCCAGCAGCCAAGTAACAGGGGAGTACTATGGCTACACCTTC. Amino acids: CASSQVTGEYYGYTF.

The table lists this clonotype with many counts. The chain carries TRBV27 and TRBJ1-6, with TRBD1 matching over 7 bases. Germline CDR1 MNHEY, CDR2 SMNVEV (reference sequence). The length of the CDR3 is 14 residues. V trimming: 5 bases; J trimming: 8 bases; junction bases outside the gene matches: 6. The CDR3 bases are TGTGCCAGCAGTGTGAGGGACAGCTATTCACCCCTCCACTTT. This codes for CASSVRDSYSPLHF.

V gene TRBV20-1 combines with J gene TRBJ2-1; 8 bases match TRBD2. The V gene's germline CDR1 is DFQATT and CDR2 SNEGSKA (reference sequence). This CDR3 has 16 residues. Unmatched junction bases numbered 16, after V lost 6 bases and J lost 6 bases. The CDR3 region has the DNA TGCAGTGCCCACGATCCCCGGCGGGGGGTGTTCAATGAGCAGTTCTTC. Encoded protein: CSAHDPRRGVFNEQFF.

The rearrangement joins TRBV7-6 to TRBJ1-5, with D maybe TRBD1 (5 bases). The CDR3 length is 13 residues. The germline CDR1 and CDR2 sequences are SGHVS and FNYEAQ. The ends were cut back, 5 bases at V and 6 bases at J, with 11 bases in the middle. CDR3 protein: CASSTGGGQPQHF. The DNA of the CDR3 is TGTGCCAGCAGCACCGGGGGAGGTCAGCCCCAGCATTTT. Together with reference TRBV7-6 and TRBJ1-5, the CDR3 gives the full variable domain: GAGVSQSPRYKVTKRGQDVALRCDPISGHVSLYWYRQALGQGPEFLTYFNYEAQQDKSGLPNDRFSAERPEGSISTLTIQRTEQRDSAMYRCASSTGGGQPQHFGDGTRLSIL.

The table lists this clonotype with many counts. CDR3: CASSLRDLNTEAFF. CDR3 coding DNA: TGTGCCAGCAGTTTAAGGGACCTGAACACTGAAGCTTTCTTT. The chain couples TRBV12-3 or TRBV12-4 to TRBJ1-1, with D perhaps TRBD1 (5 bases). The CDR3 has 14 amino acids. V lost 2 bases, J lost 0 bases, and 7 bases lay in between.

This clonotype was recorded at least ten times. The V gene is TRBV2, the J gene TRBJ1-5; no clear D gene. Germline CDR1 and CDR2: SNHLY and FYNNEI. V dropped 4 bases and J dropped 4 bases, with 8 bases sitting between them. The CDR3 contains 13 residues. The CDR3 is CASSGLGNQPQHF. The CDR3 DNA sequence: TGTGCCAGCAGTGGCTTAGGGAATCAGCCCCAGCATTTT. The entire variable domain, with the rest obtained from reference TRBV2 and TRBJ1-5, is as follows: EPEVTQTPSHQVTQMGQEVILRCVPISNHLYFYWYRQILGQKVEFLVSFYNNEISEKSEIFDDQFSVERPDGSNFTLKIRSTKLEDSAMYFCASSGLGNQPQHFGDGTRLSIL.